This TCR beta chain was captured in a study of metastatic and nonmetastatic thyroid tumors. This clone is termed medium-sized. From the PCR reads, TCRdb re-called clones with MiXCR. The table lists about 8,400 clones, roughly 31% of them singletons. This CDR3 comprises 13 residues. Germline CDR1 reads MDHEN; CDR2 reads SYDVKM. Trimming at V came to 6 bases and at J to 5 bases, leaving 5 bases not matched to a gene. Patients had received no treatment of any kind before thyroid surgery. This TCR was recovered from a female donor with papillary thyroid cancer or a benign thyroid nodule (not recorded which). Some clones in this sample may be carry-over from other donors' samples. The material sequenced was tumor tissue. The chain employs TRBV28 and TRBJ2-7; TRBD1 matches at 9 bases. CDR3 in DNA: TGTGCCAGCAGCACACAGGGGGCGAACGAGCAGTACTTC. This encodes CASSTQGANEQYF.